This is a list of T cell receptor beta chains from one sample in a study of blood T cell repertoires in COVID-19. Sequencing was performed with immunoSEQ multiplex PCR; in TCRdb, only in-frame clones are kept and a portion is missing. This sample has 150,000 to 200,000 clones, with more than 65% found just once. The material sequenced was PBMCs or T cells enriched from blood (not recorded which). These receptors came from a man in his fifties or sixties who had recovered from COVID-19. CDR3s include the opening cysteine and the closing phenylalanine or tryptophan. The D gene is left open where the match is weak. The size of a clone is reported for some rows only, either as once, few or many, or as a class for expanded clones.

clone_size d_call j_call v_call cdr3_nt cdr3_aa
NA NA TRBJ1-4 TRBV19 TGTGCCAGTAGTGGCAGGGCCCGATTATCTACAACTAATGAAAAACTGTTTTTT CASSGRARLSTTNEKLFF
NA NA TRBJ2-2 TRBV11-2 TGTGCCAGCAGCCCCGCCGGTCGGGGGGCGACCGGGGAGCTGTTTTTT CASSPAGRGATGELFF
NA TRBD2 TRBJ2-7 TRBV24-1 TGTGCCACCCAACTAGCGGGGGCCTACGAGCAGTACTTC CATQLAGAYEQYF
NA NA TRBJ1-1 TRBV25-1 TGTGCCAGCAGTTTGACGGGGTGGACTGAAGCTTTCTTT CASSLTGWTEAFF
NA TRBD1 TRBJ2-5 TRBV7-9 TGTGCCAGCAGCTTTTCGGGACAGGGGTCAGAGACCCAGTACTTC CASSFSGQGSETQYF
NA TRBD1 TRBJ1-2 TRBV19 TGTGCCAGTAGTCCGGCCGGGACAGGATGGTATGGCTACACCTTC CASSPAGTGWYGYTF
NA TRBD2 TRBJ2-3 TRBV6-2/TRBV6-3 TGTGCCAGCAGTTACAATCGTGGTCCGGGGACTAACACAGATACGCAGTATTTT CASSYNRGPGTNTDTQYF
many TRBD1 TRBJ1-5 TRBV9 TGTGCCAGCAGCTACGGACAGGCCGATCAGCCCCAGCATTTT CASSYGQADQPQHF
NA NA TRBJ1-6 TRBV12-3/TRBV12-4 TGTGCCAGCAGTCCCAGGGGTGGCTCACCCCTCCACTTT CASSPRGGSPLHF
NA TRBD2 TRBJ2-7 TRBV19 TGTGCCAGTAGTGGACCTTGGGGAGGGGACTACGAGCAGTACTTC CASSGPWGGDYEQYF
NA TRBD2 TRBJ2-7 TRBV18 TGTGCCAGCTCACCTCGGCCGGGACTAGCGACCACCTACGAGCAGTACTTC CASSPRPGLATTYEQYF
few TRBD2 TRBJ2-1 TRBV7-3 TGTGCCAGCAGCTTAACAGCGGGGCGGAATGAGCAGTTCTTC CASSLTAGRNEQFF
NA NA TRBJ1-1 TRBV5-6 TGTGCCAGCAGCTTCTTGGCCTTGAACACTGAAGCTTTCTTT CASSFLALNTEAFF
NA NA TRBJ1-1 TRBV29-1 TGCAGCGTTGTGGAGGGGAACACTGAAGCTTTCTTT CSVVEGNTEAFF
NA TRBD1 TRBJ1-3 TRBV30 TGTGCCTGGACCGACAGGGGGTTTTTGTCCGGAAACACCATATATTTT CAWTDRGFLSGNTIYF
NA NA TRBJ2-2 TRBV9 TGTGCCAGCGCAGCGACTAGTCTCAGCACCGGGGAGCTGTTTTTT CASAATSLSTGELFF
once NA TRBJ2-3 TRBV18 TGTGCCAGCTCACCACCCGGCAGGGTTGAGGATACGCAGTATTTT CASSPPGRVEDTQYF
NA TRBD1 TRBJ2-4 TRBV7-8 TGTGCCAGCAGCCCCTTACCCGCTCGACAGGGAATGTCCAAAAACATTCAGTACTTC CASSPLPARQGMSKNIQYF
NA NA TRBJ2-7 TRBV24-1 TGTGCCACCAGTGATTTGTACAAGCAGTACTTC CATSDLYKQYF
NA NA TRBJ1-5 TRBV6-5 TGTGCCAGGCCTAGGATGGTGAGTACCGATCAGCCCCAGCATTTT CARPRMVSTDQPQHF
NA TRBD1 TRBJ2-1 TRBV5-1 TGCGCCAGCAGCAGGAATAGGATACCGACAGGGGGCCTCTACAATGAGCAGTTCTTC CASSRNRIPTGGLYNEQFF
NA TRBD1 TRBJ1-1 TRBV5-4 TGTGCCAGCAGCTCAGACAGGGCCACTGAAGCTTTCTTT CASSSDRATEAFF
NA NA TRBJ2-7 TRBV21-1 TGTGCCAGCAGCAAAGCTAGCGGGAGGAGCTACGAGCAGTACTTC CASSKASGRSYEQYF
many NA TRBJ2-3 TRBV9 TGTGCCAGCAGCGAACTAGAGACCGATACGCAGTATTTT CASSELETDTQYF
NA TRBD2 TRBJ2-1 TRBV28 TGTGCCAGCAGTTTCGGGACTAGCGGGGTCAATGAGCAGTTCTTC CASSFGTSGVNEQFF
NA NA TRBJ1-6 TRBV7-3 TGTGCCAGCAGTTATCGAGATTATAATTCACCCCTCCACTTT CASSYRDYNSPLHF
NA TRBD1 TRBJ1-2 TRBV6-5 TGTGCCAGCAGGGGGACAGGGGTGAACTATGGCTACACCTTC CASRGTGVNYGYTF